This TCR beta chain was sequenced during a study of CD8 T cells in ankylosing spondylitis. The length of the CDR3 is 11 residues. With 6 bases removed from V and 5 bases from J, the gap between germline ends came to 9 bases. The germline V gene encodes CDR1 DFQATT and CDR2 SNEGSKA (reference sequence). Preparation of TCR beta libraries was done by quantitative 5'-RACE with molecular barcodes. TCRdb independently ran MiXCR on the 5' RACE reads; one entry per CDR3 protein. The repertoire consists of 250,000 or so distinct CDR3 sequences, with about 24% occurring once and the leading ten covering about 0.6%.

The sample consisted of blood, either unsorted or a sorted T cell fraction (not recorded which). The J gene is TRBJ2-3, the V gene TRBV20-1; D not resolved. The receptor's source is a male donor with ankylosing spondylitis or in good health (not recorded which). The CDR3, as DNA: TGCAGTGCCGATCTGGGAGATACGCAGTATTTT. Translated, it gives CSADLGDTQYF.